A single sample gave rise to the 17 T cell receptor beta chains below, sequenced in a study of glioma-infiltrating T cells after dendritic cell vaccination (TCRdb year 2016). The library was produced with the immunoSEQ multiplex PCR assay. This immuneACCESS table, as held by TCRdb, lists in-frame sequences with V and J called but not all clones. Of the missing ones, under half trace to an unresolved V gene in checked studies; the others have no known cause. This sample has about 21,000 clones in its table, and roughly 78% of those were observed once. Clones ranked in the top ten supply roughly 40% of the sample. The sample here was blood, taken before dendritic cell vaccination. The receptors were gathered from a human donor with glioblastoma.

This chain links TRBV6-6 with TRBJ2-3; D gene unclear. The ends were cut back, 5 bases at V and 3 bases at J, with 9 bases in the middle. The CDR3 is 13 residues long. Germline CDR1 is MNHNY and CDR2 is SVGAGI (reference sequence). The CDR3 bases are TGTGCCAGCAGTCACAGAGAGACAGATACGCAGTATTTT. Amino acid sequence: CASSHRETDTQYF.

This sequence joins TRBV5-1 and TRBJ2-7; 11 nucleotides line up with TRBD1. This CDR3 contains 16 residues. The V segment lost 0 bases and the J segment 7 bases; nucleotides outside the gene matches: 9. Looked up from germline, CDR1 is SGHRS and CDR2 is YFSETQ. The CDR3 loop is CASSLALGQGGFEQYF. The CDR3 DNA is TGCGCCAGCAGCTTGGCACTGGGACAGGGGGGGTTTGAGCAGTACTTC.

The chain carries TRBV21-1 and TRBJ2-7; TRBD2 is the table's D call and was not checked against the DNA. TRBV21-1 is flagged as a pseudogene. This CDR3 contains 15 residues. CDR3 amino acids: CASIIWAGVEDEQYF. The CDR3 DNA sequence: TGTGCCAGCATCATTTGGGCGGGAGTAGAGGACGAGCAGTACTTC.

This clone was seen more than once but under ten times. The V gene is TRBV6-1, the J gene TRBJ1-1; TRBD1 is a possible D gene (5 bases). Trimming removed 5 bases at V and 0 bases at J, with 10 bases between. CDR1 is MNHNS, CDR2 SASEGT, per germline. The CDR3 is 14 residues long. The CDR3 DNA follows: TGTGCCAGCAGTTCGGGGGTAATGAACACTGAAGCTTTCTTT. This translates into CASSSGVMNTEAFF.

This chain connects TRBV7-6 to TRBJ2-7, with D tentatively TRBD2 (6 bases). This CDR3 comprises 19 residues. Trimming stripped 4 bases from V and 5 bases from J, with 30 bases between. Per the germline V gene, CDR1 is SGHVS and CDR2 is FNYEAQ. Here the CDR3 reads CASSSPFGSLAKPGDEQYF. The CDR3 DNA is TGTGCCAGCAGCTCCCCATTTGGTAGCCTAGCGAAACCCGGGGACGAGCAGTACTTC.

This chain connects TRBV30 to TRBJ2-3; D may be TRBD1 (6 bases). CDR3 size: 14 residues. Trimming pared 3 bases from V and 5 bases from J, leaving 15 bases between. Looked up from germline, CDR1 is GTSNPN and CDR2 is SVGIG (reference sequence). The CDR3 coding sequence is TGTGCCTGGAGCCCAGGGGCTAGTAGAGATACGCAGTATTTT. It translates to CAWSPGASRDTQYF. Supplemented by reference TRBV30 and TRBJ2-3, the full variable domain reads SQTIHQWPATLVQPVGSPLSLECTVEGTSNPNLYWYRQAAGRGLQLLFYSVGIGQISSEVPQNLSASRPQDRQFILSSKKLLLSDSGFYLCAWSPGASRDTQYFGPGTRLTVL.

The rearrangement links TRBV14 to TRBJ2-4, with a weak D call TRBD2 (5 bases). V was cut by 0 bases and J by 7 bases, with 13 bases left in between. Germline V lookup: CDR1 SGHDN, CDR2 FVKESK. This CDR3 spans 15 amino acids. CDR3 sequence: CASSQDGPRGNIQYF. The CDR3 DNA reads TGTGCCAGCAGCCAAGACGGTCCTAGAGGGAACATTCAGTACTTC.

This chain links TRBV4-3 with TRBJ2-3; 14 bases fit TRBD2. Germline V gene data show CDR1 as LGHNA and CDR2 as YSLEER. This CDR3 is built from 17 residues. With 3 bases clipped from V and 3 bases from J, the junction kept 5 bases outside the gene matches. The CDR3 protein is CASSQAGLAGETDTQYF. The CDR3 DNA reads TGCGCCAGCAGCCAGGCGGGACTAGCGGGAGAGACAGATACGCAGTATTTT.

This clone was observed a few times. This chain connects TRBV6-1 to TRBJ2-1; possibly TRBD2 for D (7 bases). The V gene's germline CDR1 is MNHNS and CDR2 SASEGT. This CDR3 region has 15 residues. The V end lost 6 bases, the J end lost 4 bases, and 16 bases lay between the germline ends. CDR3 bases: TGTGCCAGCAGCGACTTGGGGGGGCGATACAATGAGCAGTTCTTC. As protein: CASSDLGGRYNEQFF.

The chain links TRBV7-9 to TRBJ2-5; 8 nucleotides line up with TRBD2. The CDR3 runs to 15 residues. V was clipped by 4 bases and J by 5 bases; unmatched bases: 9. Germline assignment: CDR1 SEHNR and CDR2 FQNEAQ (reference sequence). The CDR3 spells CASSSRGGLAETQYF. Written as DNA, the CDR3 is TGTGCCAGCAGCTCAAGGGGAGGACTAGCTGAGACCCAGTACTTC.

The rearrangement uses TRBV11-3 and TRBJ1-1; D remains unclear. CDR3 length equals 13 residues. Germline V gene lookup returns CDR1 SGHNT and CDR2 YENEEA. Trimming removed 1 base from V and 1 base from J, with 4 bases in between. CDR3 protein: CASSLGQNTEAFF. In DNA form, the CDR3 reads TGTGCCAGCAGCTTAGGGCAGAACACTGAAGCTTTCTTT.

The chain uses TRBV5-6 and TRBJ2-1; 12 bases are a match to TRBD1. V trimming: 3 bases; J trimming: 5 bases; junction bases outside the gene matches: 12. This CDR3 has 18 residues. Germline loops: CDR1 SGHDT, CDR2 YYEEEE. The CDR3 protein is CASSSGTGGQSPNNEQFF. CDR3 nucleotide sequence: TGTGCCAGCAGCTCCGGGACAGGGGGCCAAAGCCCCAACAATGAGCAGTTCTTC.

The rearrangement joins TRBV6-4 to TRBJ2-1; maybe TRBD2 (5 bases). The CDR3 is made up of 13 amino acids. The V end was cut by 8 bases, the J end by 6 bases, with 14 bases between. Germline V gene data show CDR1 as MRHNA and CDR2 as SNTAGT. This CDR3 reads CASRTGPGNEQFF. CDR3 coding DNA: TGTGCCAGCCGGACTGGGCCGGGCAATGAGCAGTTCTTC.

The gene calls are TRBV5-8 and TRBJ2-2; 8 bases are a match to TRBD1. V trimming: 2 bases; J trimming: 3 bases; junction bases outside the gene matches: 3. Per the germline V gene, CDR1 is SGHTS and CDR2 is YDEGEE. The CDR3 has 15 amino acids. The CDR3 sequence: CASSFQGAYTGELFF. CDR3 DNA: TGTGCCAGCAGCTTCCAGGGGGCCTACACCGGGGAGCTGTTTTTT.

This chain connects TRBV4-3 to TRBJ2-1, with D perhaps TRBD1 (6 bases). The ends were cut back, 0 bases at V and 5 bases at J, with 20 bases in the middle. Germline V CDR1 and CDR2: LGHNA, YSLEER. The CDR3 has 18 amino acids. The CDR3 reads CASSQDQGTYSQNNEQFF. CDR3 coding DNA: TGCGCCAGCAGCCAAGATCAGGGGACCTACTCCCAAAACAATGAGCAGTTCTTC.

The CDR3 bases are TGTGCCAGCAGCTTAGCGGTCGGGAGGGCCAAAAACATTCAGTACTTC. This gives the protein CASSLAVGRAKNIQYF. The V gene is TRBV11-2, the J gene TRBJ2-4; 7 nucleotides agree with TRBD2. The CDR3 covers 16 residues. The germline gives CDR1 SGHAT, CDR2 FQNNGV. V trimming: 1 base; J trimming: 1 base; junction bases outside the gene matches: 4.

The chain joins TRBV27 to TRBJ1-2; no clear D gene. This CDR3 has 15 amino acids. The germline gives CDR1 MNHEY, CDR2 SMNVEV (reference sequence). V shed 4 bases and J shed 2 bases, with 14 bases lying between them. Written as DNA, the CDR3 is TGTGCCAGCAGTTCTCTTACCGGGATCAACTATGGCTACACCTTC. This gives the protein CASSSLTGINYGYTF.